Below, 2 T cell receptor beta chains from the same sample are listed, as sequenced in a study of memory CD4+ T cells and cytomegalovirus serostatus. Data came from immunoSEQ multiplex PCR; TCRdb stores just in-frame clones and leaves some out. The repertoire has approximately 50,000 clones, around three quarters of them found once; the top ten carry around 2.5%. Single viable CD3+CD4+CD8-CD45RO+ cells were sorted as the memory CD4+ T cells. Material: memory CD4+ T cells from blood. The receptors were sampled from an adult in good health and CMV-seropositive.

The table lists this clone with a few counts. The gene calls are TRBV14 and TRBJ2-6, with D tentatively TRBD1 (5 bases). Trimming removed 1 base at V and 0 bases at J, with 13 bases between. Germline loops: CDR1 SGHDN, CDR2 FVKESK. This CDR3 has 18 amino acids. CDR3 sequence: CASSQVNRTLSGANVLTF. The CDR3, as DNA: TGTGCCAGCAGCCAAGTAAACAGGACACTCTCTGGGGCCAACGTCCTGACTTTC.

V and J are TRBV19 and TRBJ1-2, with D perhaps matching TRBD1 (5 bases). Germline CDR1 and CDR2: LNHDA and SQIVND (reference sequence). The V end was cut by 3 bases, the J end by 6 bases, with 20 bases between. The CDR3 consists of 16 residues. The CDR3, as DNA: TGTGCCAGTAGTATTTCCGGGGCAAGGGCGTTGAATGGCTACACCTTC. Translated: CASSISGARALNGYTF.